This T cell receptor (beta chain) came from a study of blood T cell repertoires in COVID-19. Germline lookup yields CDR1 SQVTM and CDR2 ANQGSEA. CDR3 length equals 16 residues. With 0 bases removed from V and 4 bases from J, the gap between germline ends came to 16 bases. Libraries were prepared by immunoSEQ multiplex PCR; TCRdb keeps only in-frame clonotypes and omits some of them. The sample has some 200,000 clones, about nine tenths seen once. The source is a man older than 75 with acute or convalescent COVID-19. Sequenced sample: peripheral blood. The chain joins TRBV29-1 to TRBJ1-3, with no clear D. This chain's CDR3 is CSVEDRTRGGGNTIYF. The DNA of the CDR3 is TGCAGCGTTGAAGATCGGACCCGGGGTGGGGGAAACACCATATATTTT.